A single sample is the source of the 3 T cell receptor beta chains below, sequenced in a study of T cell responses to AZD1222 COVID-19 vaccine. Sequenced by immunoSEQ multiplex PCR; TCRdb stores in-frame clones only, minus some. The repertoire holds more than 95,000 clones, with around nine tenths as singletons. Here the sequenced sample was peripheral blood, taken on day 0 of AZD1222 vaccination. The receptor set was obtained from an adult in good health.

This clone was observed once. The V call is TRBV18, the J call TRBJ1-2; TRBD1 is a possible D gene (5 bases). The CDR3 is made up of 14 amino acids. Looked up from germline, CDR1 is KGHSH and CDR2 is LQKENI. Trimming took off 1 base at V and 4 bases at J, with 10 bases between the two ends. The chain's CDR3 is CASSPQGRTYGYTF. DNA for the CDR3: TGTGCCAGCTCACCACAGGGGCGGACCTATGGCTACACCTTC.

This chain links TRBV11-2 with TRBJ1-2, with a weak D call TRBD1 (6 bases). The CDR3 sequence is 13 residues long. Germline V gene data show CDR1 as SGHAT and CDR2 as FQNNGV. Trimming took 4 bases from V and 3 from J, leaving 9 bases between them. The CDR3 DNA reads as TGTGCCAGCAGCTCCGGGACATACTATGGCTACACCTTC. Translated, it gives CASSSGTYYGYTF.

This clone was found once. V is TRBV9 and J is TRBJ1-1, with 9 bases fitting TRBD1. The CDR3 consists of 13 residues. V gave up 3 bases and J gave up 7 bases; unmatched junction bases: 4. CDR1 is SGDLS, CDR2 YYNGEE, per germline. CDR3 region: CASSGTGGGEAFF. The CDR3 coding sequence is TGTGCCAGCAGCGGAACAGGGGGCGGTGAAGCTTTCTTT.